The present T cell receptor beta chain was sequenced within a study of blood T cells in healthy people across ages. The study's findings and limits: Roughly linear declines in TCR beta diversity per million T cells occurred with age. Observed TCR beta diversity showed a strong correlation with the percentage of naive T cells as measured by flow cytometry.

Sample-barcoded 5' priming and a J-beta primer mix drove a second PCR of about 6 to 12 cycles. TCRdb used MiXCR to reprocess the 5' RACE reads, holding one entry per CDR3 protein. The table lists 650,000 to 1,000,000 distinct CDR3 sequences, around 45% of them singletons. V gave up 2 bases and J gave up 4 bases; unmatched junction bases: 9. The CDR3 contains 16 residues. From germline, CDR1 is SGHRS and CDR2 YFSETQ. Notes on this clonotype: Its specificity is unknown.

The source is a man aged 80 or over in good health. The chain is built from TRBV5-1 and TRBJ1-2; TRBD1 agrees at 9 bases. The source material was blood. The CDR3 region has the DNA TGCGCCAGCAGCTTAACTAAACAGGGGGCTGGCTATGGCTACACCTTC. Protein sequence: CASSLTKQGAGYGYTF.